This T cell receptor beta chain was identified in a study of CD8 T cells in ankylosing spondylitis (dated by TCRdb to 2017 to 2019). For the wider study: To find TCR variants linked to disease, the study profiled T cell receptor beta repertoires in ankylosing spondylitis patients and healthy donors. Peripheral blood was sampled, and synovial fluid was additionally collected from ankylosing spondylitis patients. The full study cohort was made up of 20 to 25 ankylosing spondylitis patients and some 100 healthy donors.

The sample holds a few counts of this clonotype. No antigen is known for it. Base qualities are not recorded, but no much larger clone differs from it by a single base. Reading the germline V gene gives CDR1 SQVTM and CDR2 ANQGSEA. From its cysteine to its phenylalanine, the CDR3 spans 13 amino acids. Only the CDR3 DNA is retained, 39 bases long and in frame from the first base. The germline ends are 16 bases apart after V is trimmed by 4 bases and J by 6 bases. Overall results and qualifications from the work: The disease-linked clones showed a CD8+ phenotype and occurred at relatively low frequencies in peripheral blood. Some motif variants had previously been reported in the synovial fluid and blood of reactive arthritis patients, which suggests shared mechanisms of disease initiation. A TCR beta motif made up of about eight highly homologous amino acid variants appeared to be characteristic of blood from ankylosing spondylitis patients. Significant enrichment of the disease-linked clones was reported in matched synovial fluid samples from ankylosing spondylitis patients.

The instrument was an Illumina HiSeq 2500. Quantitative 5'-RACE with molecular barcodes was used to prepare TCR beta libraries. Regarding the original processing steps: A new computational method based on a probabilistic model of VDJ rearrangement was used to identify disease-linked TCR variants. Through fastp at Q25 and MiXCR, TCRdb rebuilt clones from the public reads, retaining in-frame beta chains. For every CDR3 protein sequence, its rows merge into one entry that carries the most common genes and DNA. The authors' filters were not applied to this entry. The table for this sample lists hundreds of thousands of distinct CDR3 sequences; 10% to 15% of them were counted only once. The ten largest clones add up to roughly 0.51% of the sample.

The specimen was blood, either unsorted or a sorted T cell fraction (not recorded which). The sequence derives from a male donor with ankylosing spondylitis. The V gene is TRBV29-1 and the J gene is TRBJ2-7; D gene: possibly TRBD2, on 7 matching bases. The CDR3 is CSVALGGGGEQYF. The bases read TGCAGCGTTGCTCTTGGGGGGGGCGGCGAGCAGTACTTC.